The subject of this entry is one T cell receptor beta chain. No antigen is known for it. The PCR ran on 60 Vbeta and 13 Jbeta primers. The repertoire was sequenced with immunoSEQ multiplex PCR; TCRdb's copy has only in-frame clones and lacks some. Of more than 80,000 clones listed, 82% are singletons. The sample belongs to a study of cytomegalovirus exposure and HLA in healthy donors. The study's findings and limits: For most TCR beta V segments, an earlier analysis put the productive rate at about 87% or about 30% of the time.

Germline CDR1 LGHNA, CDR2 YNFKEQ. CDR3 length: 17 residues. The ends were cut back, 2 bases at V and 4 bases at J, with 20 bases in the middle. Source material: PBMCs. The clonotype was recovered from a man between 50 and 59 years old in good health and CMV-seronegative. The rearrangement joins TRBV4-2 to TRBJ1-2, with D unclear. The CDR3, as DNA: TGTGCCAGCAGCCAAATCCGATTTGAGTTGGACTTCTATGGCTACACCTTC. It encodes CASSQIRFELDFYGYTF.